These 22 T cell receptor beta chains came from one sample sequenced in a study of OX40 agonist ivuxolimab in advanced cancers. Measured with immunoSEQ multiplex PCR; TCRdb has only the in-frame clones, and not every one. The repertoire holds approximately 9,300 clones, with roughly three fifths as singletons. The sequencing here drew on CD4+ or CD8+ T cells sorted from blood, taken in a trial of the OX40 agonist ivuxolimab. The receptors derive from an adult with an advanced solid tumor such as melanoma, head and neck, liver or kidney cancer.

The chain carries TRBV7-3 and TRBJ2-7; 12 bases fit TRBD2. Germline values: CDR1 SGHTA, CDR2 FQGTGA. The V segment lost 5 bases and the J segment 6 bases; nucleotides outside the gene matches: 5. The CDR3 runs 14 residues. In DNA form, the CDR3 reads TGTGCCAGCAGCCCACTAGCGGGAGGCCTCGAGCAGTACTTC. Translating it yields CASSPLAGGLEQYF.

The chain couples TRBV14 to TRBJ2-1; TRBD2 matches 8 bases. J was trimmed by 7 bases and V by 3 bases; bases with no gene match: 8. CDR3 size: 15 residues. Germline values: CDR1 SGHDN, CDR2 FVKESK. The CDR3 loop reads CASSQYLAGPNEQFF. CDR3 sequence (DNA): TGTGCCAGCAGCCAGTATTTAGCGGGACCGAATGAGCAGTTCTTC.

This rearrangement joins TRBV27 to TRBJ2-7, with a tentative D call TRBD2 (5 bases). V was clipped by 5 bases and J by 7 bases, with 18 bases between them. The germline gives CDR1 MNHEY, CDR2 SMNVEV (reference sequence). The CDR3 is 14 amino acids. CDR3 coding DNA: TGTGCCAGCAGTCCCGGACTGGCCTCTGGAGAGCAGTACTTC. It translates to CASSPGLASGEQYF.

The chain carries TRBV27 and TRBJ1-2; D is uncertain. Trimming stripped 4 bases from V and 2 bases from J, with 8 bases between. CDR1 MNHEY and CDR2 SMNVEV come from the germline V gene (reference sequence). The CDR3 consists of 13 residues. The DNA for the CDR3 is TGTGCCAGCAGTTGGGGATTAAACTATGGCTACACCTTC. Amino acids: CASSWGLNYGYTF.

The chain uses TRBV4-2 and TRBJ2-5; D might be TRBD2 (6 bases). Germline CDR1 and CDR2: LGHNA and YNFKEQ. The CDR3 spans 15 residues. Trimming pared 0 bases from V and 5 bases from J, leaving 13 bases between. This CDR3 reads CASSQDRGNRETQYF. The CDR3 nucleotides read TGTGCCAGCAGCCAAGATCGCGGGAATCGGGAGACCCAGTACTTC.

The chain joins TRBV7-9 to TRBJ1-1, with D tentatively TRBD1 (5 bases). The germline gives CDR1 SEHNR, CDR2 FQNEAQ (reference sequence). This CDR3 has 13 residues. Trimming stripped 5 bases from V and 2 bases from J, with 9 bases between. CDR3 in amino acids: CASSKGENTEAFF. The DNA of the CDR3 is TGTGCCAGCAGCAAAGGGGAAAACACTGAAGCTTTCTTT.

The CDR3 spells CASSDYRRQMNTEAFF. In DNA form, the CDR3 reads TGTGCCAGCAGTGACTACAGAAGGCAAATGAACACTGAAGCTTTCTTT. The chain combines TRBV6-6 with TRBJ1-1; no firm D call. Per the germline V gene, CDR1 is MNHNY and CDR2 is SVGAGI (reference sequence). V was shortened by 5 bases and J by 0 bases, with 16 bases between the two germline ends. The length of the CDR3 is 16 residues.

This chain links TRBV2 with TRBJ2-7, with 7 bases lining up with TRBD1. The germline CDR1 and CDR2 sequences are SNHLY and FYNNEI. There are 16 residues in the CDR3. Trimming at V came to 1 base and at J to 0 bases, leaving 6 bases not matched to a gene. CDR3 loop: CASSEVETGSSYEQYF. The DNA for the CDR3 is TGTGCCAGCAGTGAAGTCGAGACAGGGAGCTCCTACGAGCAGTACTTC.

The chain links TRBV18 to TRBJ1-2; a possible D gene is TRBD1 (6 bases). Germline V gives CDR1 KGHSH, CDR2 LQKENI. Trimming took off 4 bases at V and 5 bases at J, with 14 bases between the two ends. There are 14 residues in the CDR3. CDR3 nucleotide sequence: TGTGCCAGCTCACGTCCGGGGGCCCAATATGGCTACACCTTC. Encoded protein: CASSRPGAQYGYTF.

The chain recombines TRBV30 with TRBJ2-2; D gene unclear. The V end lost 0 bases, the J end lost 3 bases, and 5 bases lay between the germline ends. CDR1 is GTSNPN and CDR2 is SVGIG in the germline V gene (reference sequence). This CDR3 has 13 residues. CDR3 sequence: CAWSVWDTGELFF. Here the CDR3 DNA reads TGTGCCTGGAGTGTGTGGGACACCGGGGAGCTGTTTTTT.

The chain carries TRBV19 and TRBJ2-2; 9 nucleotides match TRBD1. Germline loops: CDR1 LNHDA, CDR2 SQIVND (reference sequence). The CDR3 length is 16 residues. V trimming: 6 bases; J trimming: 3 bases; junction bases outside the gene matches: 8. The CDR3 nucleotides read TGTGCCAGTAGCCATAACAGGGGGCGGGACACCGGGGAGCTGTTTTTT. Translation gives CASSHNRGRDTGELFF.

The rearrangement joins TRBV7-9 to TRBJ2-1; 9 bases line up with TRBD1. The V and J ends lost 5 bases and 7 bases, in that order; junction bases with no gene match: 18. This CDR3 has 18 residues. The germline V gene has CDR1 SEHNR and CDR2 FQNEAQ (reference sequence). As DNA, the CDR3 is TGTGCCAGCAGCAACCCCCAGCCCGGGACAGGGCTTCAGAATGAGCAGTTCTTC. Translated, it gives CASSNPQPGTGLQNEQFF.

This clone was detected once. The rearrangement joins TRBV11-3 to TRBJ2-1; 9 bases fit TRBD1. After removal of 4 bases from V and 7 bases from J, the junction contained 14 bases not matched to a gene. In germline, CDR1 is SGHNT, CDR2 YENEEA. The CDR3 spans 17 residues. CDR3 region: CASSSSSSGQGGNEQFF. The CDR3 DNA reads as TGTGCCAGCAGCTCCTCCAGCTCGGGACAGGGCGGGAATGAGCAGTTCTTC.

This rearrangement joins TRBV6-1 to TRBJ1-1; possibly TRBD1 for D (5 bases). V was trimmed by 8 bases and J by 4 bases, leaving 11 bases between them. The CDR3 is 12 amino acids. Per germline, CDR1 MNHNS and CDR2 SASEGT. CDR3 nucleotide sequence: TGTGCCAGCGGACACCTGGGCACTGAAGCTTTCTTT. As protein: CASGHLGTEAFF.

The chain uses TRBV7-3 and TRBJ1-2; no clear D. The germline V gene encodes CDR1 SGHTA and CDR2 FQGTGA. The CDR3 contains 15 residues. With 2 bases removed from V and 7 bases from J, the gap between germline ends came to 17 bases. The CDR3 bases are TGTGCCAGCAGCTTAGACCGGGCCCCTGGACGTGGCTACACCTTC. Its protein is CASSLDRAPGRGYTF.

This chain links TRBV11-2 with TRBJ2-1, with D unclear. V dropped 3 bases and J dropped 0 bases, with 9 bases sitting between them. Germline assignment: CDR1 SGHAT and CDR2 FQNNGV. This CDR3 region has 15 residues. The CDR3, as DNA: TGTGCCAGCAGCTTGTCCCCAAGCTCCTACAATGAGCAGTTCTTC. Its translation: CASSLSPSSYNEQFF.

The J gene is TRBJ2-7, the V gene TRBV6-6; 8 bases line up with TRBD1. The CDR3 has 15 amino acids. Germline trimming cut 2 bases from V and 0 bases from J; bases unmatched to any gene: 3. Germline CDR1 MNHNY, CDR2 SVGAGI (reference sequence). This CDR3 is CASSYLGQGSYEQYF. CDR3 coding DNA: TGTGCCAGCAGTTACCTCGGACAGGGCTCCTACGAGCAGTACTTC.

This clone occurred a few times. The genes are TRBV7-9 and TRBJ1-2, with D perhaps TRBD1 (5 bases). CDR1 SEHNR and CDR2 FQNEAQ come from the germline V gene (reference sequence). Trimming cost V 1 base and J 4 bases, with 10 bases left between them. This CDR3 is built from 14 residues. The chain's CDR3 is CASSLEFGAYGYTF. The CDR3 region has the DNA TGTGCCAGCAGCTTAGAATTCGGGGCCTATGGCTACACCTTC. Full variable domain (remainder filled in from reference TRBV7-9 and TRBJ1-2): DTGVSQNPRHKITKRGQNVTFRCDPISEHNRLYWYRQTLGQGPEFLTYFQNEAQLEKSRLLSDRFSAERPKGSFSTLEIQRTEQGDSAMYLCASSLEFGAYGYTFGSGTRLTVV.

This chain joins TRBV6-4 and TRBJ2-2, with 7 bases fitting TRBD2. The germline V gene encodes CDR1 MRHNA and CDR2 SNTAGT. V shed 2 bases, J shed 2 bases, and the junction held 8 bases outside the gene matches. The CDR3 is 17 residues long. CDR3 DNA sequence: TGTGCCAGCAGTGACCCGGGGGGAGCGGCAAACACCGGGGAGCTGTTTTTT. Encoded protein: CASSDPGGAANTGELFF.

This chain connects TRBV7-8 to TRBJ1-5, with 9 bases identical to TRBD1. Germline V gene lookup returns CDR1 SGHVS and CDR2 FQNEAQ. The CDR3 is 16 residues long. Unmatched junction bases numbered 6, after V lost 3 bases and J lost 3 bases. The CDR3 DNA sequence: TGTGCCAGCAGCTTGCGGGGGACAGGGTACAATCAGCCCCAGCATTTT. It codes for CASSLRGTGYNQPQHF.

J is TRBJ1-2 and V is TRBV29-1; 11 bases map to TRBD1. The CDR3 spans 14 residues. The J segment lost 5 bases and the V segment lost 5 bases, leaving 7 bases of the junction unmatched. CDR1 and CDR2 from the germline V gene are SQVTM and ANQGSEA. The CDR3: CSVQGQGVRYGYTF. The CDR3 DNA reads TGCAGCGTTCAGGGACAGGGGGTACGTTATGGCTACACCTTC.

This clone was seen more than once but under ten times. The V and J genes are TRBV6-5 and TRBJ1-2, with a weak D call TRBD1 (5 bases). CDR1 is MNHEY, CDR2 SVGAGI, per germline. Trimming pared 6 bases from V and 0 bases from J, leaving 11 bases between. The CDR3 has 14 residues. CDR3 loop: CASSSGPANYGYTF. CDR3 nucleotide sequence: TGTGCCAGCAGCTCAGGGCCGGCTAACTATGGCTACACCTTC.